The 18 T cell receptor beta chains below were found in one sample sequenced in a study of cytomegalovirus exposure and HLA in healthy donors. The PCR had 60 Vbeta and 13 Jbeta primers. Only in-frame clones appear in the TCRdb table, and some are missing; sequencing was by immunoSEQ multiplex PCR. The sample yields roughly 200,000 clones, 80% to 85% seen once. The sequenced material came from PBMCs. The receptors stem from a woman aged 18-29 years in good health and CMV-seronegative.

The chain links TRBV7-2 to TRBJ2-1; 12 positions match TRBD2. The CDR3 is 17 amino acids. CDR1 is SGHTA and CDR2 is FQGNSA in the germline V gene. Trimming at V came to 2 bases and at J to 2 bases, leaving 4 bases not matched to a gene. CDR3 DNA: TGTGCCAGCAGCTTAATGGCTAGCGGGAGGGCCTACAATGAGCAGTTCTTC. Translation gives CASSLMASGRAYNEQFF.

The chain couples TRBV29-1 to TRBJ2-1; 13 positions agree with TRBD2. There are 22 residues in the CDR3. Germline CDR1 SQVTM, CDR2 ANQGSEA. V dropped 0 bases and J dropped 3; count of bases not matched to a gene: 20. CDR3 protein: CSVEDLGVLAGGPEGDYNEQFF. The CDR3 DNA follows: TGCAGCGTTGAAGATCTAGGCGTACTAGCGGGAGGGCCAGAAGGGGACTACAATGAGCAGTTCTTC.

The gene calls are TRBV30 and TRBJ1-3, with TRBD1 as a possible D gene (6 bases). This CDR3 spans 15 amino acids. The germline V gene has CDR1 GTSNPN and CDR2 SVGIG (reference sequence). V was trimmed by 5 bases and J by 0 bases, leaving 14 bases between them. CDR3 in DNA: TGTGCCTGGGCGACCCAGGGGTACTCTGGAAACACCATATATTTT. Translated, it gives CAWATQGYSGNTIYF.

This chain links TRBV11-3 with TRBJ1-1, with TRBD1 matching 8 bases. V was clipped by 5 bases and J by 0 bases; unmatched bases: 8. The CDR3 is 16 residues long. In germline, CDR1 is SGHNT, CDR2 YENEEA. CDR3 nucleotide sequence: TGTGCCAGCAGCACCGCGACAGGGGACATGAACACTGAAGCTTTCTTT. Translated, it gives CASSTATGDMNTEAFF.

DNA of the CDR3: TGTGCCTGGGACCCGGGACAGGGATTAGTCAATGAGCAGTTCTTC. Protein: CAWDPGQGLVNEQFF. The gene calls are TRBV30 and TRBJ2-1; TRBD1 aligns across 9 bases. V lost 5 bases and J lost 6; bases outside the gene matches: 11. Germline CDR1 and CDR2: GTSNPN and SVGIG (reference sequence). The CDR3 consists of 15 residues.

This chain joins TRBV18 and TRBJ1-4; possibly TRBD1 for D (6 bases). V was shortened by 4 bases and J by 0 bases, with 12 bases between the two germline ends. This CDR3 has 16 residues. Germline CDR1 and CDR2: KGHSH and LQKENI. This CDR3 is CASSQTGHTTNEKLFF. The DNA for the CDR3 is TGTGCCAGCTCACAAACGGGACATACAACTAATGAAAAACTGTTTTTT.

This chain joins TRBV7-8 and TRBJ2-7, with 8 bases fitting TRBD2. CDR1 and CDR2 from the germline V gene are SGHVS and FQNEAQ. V gave up 5 bases and J gave up 4 bases; unmatched junction bases: 7. The CDR3 runs to 14 residues. The CDR3 is CASSLSGINYEQYF. DNA of the CDR3: TGTGCCAGCAGCCTTAGCGGGATAAATTACGAGCAGTACTTC.

The rearrangement joins TRBV29-1 to TRBJ1-4; D not resolved. V lost 5 bases and J 5 bases, leaving 12 bases between the germline ends. CDR1 and CDR2 (germline): SQVTM, ANQGSEA. This CDR3 spans 13 amino acids. The CDR3 sequence is CSVRALFNEKLFF. Written as DNA, the CDR3 is TGCAGCGTTCGTGCACTGTTCAATGAAAAACTGTTTTTT.

The chain recombines TRBV28 with TRBJ2-7, with a tentative D call TRBD2 (6 bases). The V and J ends lost 6 bases and 2 bases respectively, with 17 bases between them. Germline loops: CDR1 MDHEN, CDR2 SYDVKM. There are 15 residues in the CDR3. In DNA form, the CDR3 reads TGTGCCAGCAGGATGGGCCCGGGGAGGACCTACGAGCAGTACTTC. It is translated as CASRMGPGRTYEQYF.

CDR3 nucleotides: TGTGCCAGCCGGGAAGGAGGCTCCTACAATGAGCAGTTCTTC. It encodes CASREGGSYNEQFF. This chain connects TRBV18 to TRBJ2-1; possibly TRBD2 for D (5 bases). The CDR3 runs 14 residues. V gave up 8 bases and J gave up 0 bases, with 11 bases separating them. Germline loops: CDR1 KGHSH, CDR2 LQKENI.

The rearrangement joins TRBV10-1 to TRBJ2-5; tentatively, D is TRBD1 (6 bases). Trimming stripped 6 bases from V and 2 bases from J, with 13 bases between. This CDR3 region has 14 residues. Germline V gives CDR1 WNHNN, CDR2 SYGVQD (reference sequence). As DNA, the CDR3 is TGCGCCAGCAGGAGGACAGTTAAACAAGAGACCCAGTACTTC. Translated: CASRRTVKQETQYF.

This chain uses TRBV7-9 with TRBJ1-2; 9 bases are shared with TRBD1. With V trimmed by 3 bases and J by 4 bases, 9 bases remained unmatched. CDR1 is SEHNR, CDR2 FQNEAQ, per germline (reference sequence). The CDR3 spans 16 residues. CDR3 protein: CASSLSSGTGIYGYTF. The CDR3 DNA follows: TGTGCCAGCAGCTTGTCCTCCGGGACAGGGATCTATGGCTACACCTTC.

The chain recombines TRBV28 with TRBJ2-3; D may be TRBD1 (6 bases). V shed 2 bases and J shed 2 bases, with 17 bases lying between them. CDR1 MDHEN and CDR2 SYDVKM come from the germline V gene. CDR3 length: 17 residues. The CDR3 DNA is TGTGCCAGCAGTTTAAGGGGAGCAGGGGCCAACACAGATACGCAGTATTTT. This sequence encodes CASSLRGAGANTDTQYF.

V usage is TRBV27 and J usage is TRBJ1-4, with 8 nucleotides matching TRBD1. V lost 6 bases, J lost 0 bases, and 15 bases stayed unmatched. This CDR3 spans 19 amino acids. Germline CDR1 MNHEY, CDR2 SMNVEV (reference sequence). Here the CDR3 DNA reads TGTGCCAGCAGGACCCGACAGGGGACGACCCCTACAACTAATGAAAAACTGTTTTTT. The encoded protein is CASRTRQGTTPTTNEKLFF.

This clone showed up just a few times. The CDR3 DNA follows: TGTGCCAGCAGTCTACAGGGGCAGCAGTACTTC. This translates into CASSLQGQQYF. This sequence joins TRBV6-5 and TRBJ2-7; 7 bases align to TRBD1. The V segment lost 5 bases and the J segment 8 bases; nucleotides outside the gene matches: 3. This CDR3 is built from 11 residues. CDR1 is MNHEY and CDR2 is SVGAGI in the germline V gene.

V usage is TRBV9 and J usage is TRBJ1-2; unclear D gene. V was pared by 1 base and J by 0 bases, with 10 bases between. This CDR3 region has 15 residues. Germline loops: CDR1 SGDLS, CDR2 YYNGEE. The CDR3 loop is CASSVQFESNYGYTF. The CDR3 coding sequence is TGTGCCAGCAGCGTACAATTCGAGTCTAACTATGGCTACACCTTC.

The chain carries TRBV4-3 and TRBJ1-2; 7 nucleotides match TRBD1. This CDR3 spans 16 amino acids. V was pared by 0 bases and J by 5 bases, with 9 bases of the junction left unmatched. Germline CDR1 and CDR2: LGHNA and YSLEER. This CDR3 reads CASSQDNRDSSYGYTF. The CDR3 coding sequence is TGCGCCAGCAGCCAAGATAATAGGGACAGTTCGTATGGCTACACCTTC.

The V call is TRBV9, the J call TRBJ2-1, with TRBD2 matching 10 bases. CDR1 is SGDLS, CDR2 YYNGEE, per germline. V was pared by 3 bases and J by 7 bases, with 10 bases of the junction left unmatched. The CDR3 has 16 residues. CDR3 residues: CASSERLAGNLNEQFF. CDR3 DNA sequence: TGTGCCAGCAGCGAACGACTAGCGGGCAACCTGAATGAGCAGTTCTTC.